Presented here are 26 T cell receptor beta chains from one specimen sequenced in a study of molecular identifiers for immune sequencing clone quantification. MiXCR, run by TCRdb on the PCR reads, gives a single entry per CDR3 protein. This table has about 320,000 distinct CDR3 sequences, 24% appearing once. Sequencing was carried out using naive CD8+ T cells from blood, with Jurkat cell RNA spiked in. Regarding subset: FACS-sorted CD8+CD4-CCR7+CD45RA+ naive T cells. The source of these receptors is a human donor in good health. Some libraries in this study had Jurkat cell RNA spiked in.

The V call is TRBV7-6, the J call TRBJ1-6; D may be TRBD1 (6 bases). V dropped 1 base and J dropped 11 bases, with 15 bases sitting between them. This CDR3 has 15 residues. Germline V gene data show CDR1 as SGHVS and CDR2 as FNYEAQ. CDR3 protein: CASSLGAGERAPLHF. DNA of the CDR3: TGTGCCAGCAGCTTAGGCGCAGGGGAGCGGGCACCCCTCCACTTT.

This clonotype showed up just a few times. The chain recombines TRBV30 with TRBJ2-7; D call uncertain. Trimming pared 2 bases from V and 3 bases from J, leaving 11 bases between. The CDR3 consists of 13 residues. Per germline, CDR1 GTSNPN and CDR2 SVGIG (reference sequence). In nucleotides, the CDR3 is TGTGCCTGGAGTCTTGCTTTGCTCTACGAGCAGTACTTC. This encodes CAWSLALLYEQYF.

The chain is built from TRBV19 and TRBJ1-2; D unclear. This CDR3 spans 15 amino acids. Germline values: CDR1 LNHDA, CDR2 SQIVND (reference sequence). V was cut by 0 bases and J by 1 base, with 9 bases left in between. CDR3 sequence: CASSIDGGSNYGYTF. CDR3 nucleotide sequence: TGTGCCAGTAGTATAGACGGCGGAAGTAACTATGGCTACACCTTC.

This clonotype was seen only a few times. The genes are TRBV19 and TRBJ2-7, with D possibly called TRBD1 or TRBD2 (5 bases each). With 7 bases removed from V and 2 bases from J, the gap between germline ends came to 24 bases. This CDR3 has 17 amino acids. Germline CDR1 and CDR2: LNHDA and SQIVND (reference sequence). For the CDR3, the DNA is TGTGCCAGTATGTTCGGACCGAGCGAACTAGGGGCCTACGAGCAGTACTTC. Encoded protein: CASMFGPSELGAYEQYF. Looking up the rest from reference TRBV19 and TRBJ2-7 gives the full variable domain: DGGITQSPKYLFRKEGQNVTLSCEQNLNHDAMYWYRQDPGQGLRLIYYSQIVNDFQKGDIAEGYSVSREKKESFPLTVTSAQKNPTAFYLCASMFGPSELGAYEQYFGPGTRLTVT.

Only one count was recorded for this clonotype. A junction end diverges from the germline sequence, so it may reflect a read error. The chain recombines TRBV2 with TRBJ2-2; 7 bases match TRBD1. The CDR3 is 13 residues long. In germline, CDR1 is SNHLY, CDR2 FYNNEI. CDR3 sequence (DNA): TGTGCCTGCAGGACAGGAACTACCGGGGAGCTGTTTTTT. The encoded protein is CACRTGTTGELFF.

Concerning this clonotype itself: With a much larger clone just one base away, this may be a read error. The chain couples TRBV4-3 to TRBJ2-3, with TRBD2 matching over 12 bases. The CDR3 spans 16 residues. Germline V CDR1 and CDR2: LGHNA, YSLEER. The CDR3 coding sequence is TGCGCCAGCAGCCAAGGGACTAGCGGGGTTGGAGATACGCAGTGTTTT. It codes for CASSQGTSGVGDTQCF.

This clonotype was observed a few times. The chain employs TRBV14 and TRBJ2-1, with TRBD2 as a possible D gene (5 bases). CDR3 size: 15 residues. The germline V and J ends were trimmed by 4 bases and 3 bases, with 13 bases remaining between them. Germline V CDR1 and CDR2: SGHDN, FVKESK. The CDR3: CASSPREEDYNEQFF. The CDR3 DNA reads TGTGCCAGCAGCCCACGGGAAGAAGACTACAATGAGCAGTTCTTC.

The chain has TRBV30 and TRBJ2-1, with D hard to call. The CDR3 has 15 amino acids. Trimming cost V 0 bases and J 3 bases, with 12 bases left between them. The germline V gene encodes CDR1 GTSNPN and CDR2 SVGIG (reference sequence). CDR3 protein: CAWSVTERHYNEQFF. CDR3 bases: TGTGCCTGGAGTGTAACCGAGCGTCACTACAATGAGCAGTTCTTC.

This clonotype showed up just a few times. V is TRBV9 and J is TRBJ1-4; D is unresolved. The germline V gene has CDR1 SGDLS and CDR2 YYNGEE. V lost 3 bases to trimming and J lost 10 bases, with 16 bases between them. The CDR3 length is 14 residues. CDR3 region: CASSESLAGGKLFF. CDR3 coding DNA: TGTGCCAGCAGCGAAAGCTTGGCCGGCGGAAAACTGTTTTTT.

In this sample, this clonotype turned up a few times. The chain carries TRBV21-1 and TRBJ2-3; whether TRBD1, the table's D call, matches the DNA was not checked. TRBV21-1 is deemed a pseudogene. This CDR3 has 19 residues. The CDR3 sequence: CASSKGNVEDRGDTDTQYF. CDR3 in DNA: TGTGCCAGCAGCAAAGGGAACGTCGAGGACAGGGGGGACACAGATACGCAGTATTTT.

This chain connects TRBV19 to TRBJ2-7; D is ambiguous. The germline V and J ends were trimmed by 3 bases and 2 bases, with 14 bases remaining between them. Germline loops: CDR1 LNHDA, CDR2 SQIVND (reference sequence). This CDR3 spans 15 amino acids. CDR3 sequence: CASSMGRPSPYEQYF. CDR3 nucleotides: TGTGCCAGTAGTATGGGCAGACCGAGCCCCTACGAGCAGTACTTC. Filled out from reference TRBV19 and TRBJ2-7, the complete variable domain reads DGGITQSPKYLFRKEGQNVTLSCEQNLNHDAMYWYRQDPGQGLRLIYYSQIVNDFQKGDIAEGYSVSREKKESFPLTVTSAQKNPTAFYLCASSMGRPSPYEQYFGPGTRLTVT.

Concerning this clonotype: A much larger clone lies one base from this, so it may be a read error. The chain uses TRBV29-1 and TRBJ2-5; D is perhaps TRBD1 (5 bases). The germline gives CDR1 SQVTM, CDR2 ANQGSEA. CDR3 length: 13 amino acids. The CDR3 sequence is CSVPRQNQKTQYF. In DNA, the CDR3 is TGCAGCGTTCCACGACAGAACCAAAAGACCCAGTACTTC.

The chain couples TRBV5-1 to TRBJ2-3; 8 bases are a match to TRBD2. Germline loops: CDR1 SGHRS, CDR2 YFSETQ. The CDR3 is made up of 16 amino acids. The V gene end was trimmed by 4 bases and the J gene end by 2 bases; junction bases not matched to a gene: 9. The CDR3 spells CASSASGLAFTDTQYF. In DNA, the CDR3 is TGCGCCAGCAGCGCCTCCGGACTAGCTTTCACAGATACGCAGTATTTT. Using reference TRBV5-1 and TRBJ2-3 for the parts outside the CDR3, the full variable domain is KAGVTQTPRYLIKTRGQQVTLSCSPISGHRSVSWYQQTPGQGLQFLFEYFSETQRNKGNFPGRFSGRQFSNSRSEMNVSTLELGDSALYLCASSASGLAFTDTQYFGPGTRLTVL.

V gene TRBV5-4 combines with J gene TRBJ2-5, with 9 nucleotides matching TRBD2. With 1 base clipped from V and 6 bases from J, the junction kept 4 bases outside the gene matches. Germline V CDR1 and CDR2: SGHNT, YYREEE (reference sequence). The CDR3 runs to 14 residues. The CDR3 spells CASSLSSGKQTQYF. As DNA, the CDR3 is TGTGCCAGCAGCTTGTCTAGCGGGAAACAGACCCAGTACTTC.

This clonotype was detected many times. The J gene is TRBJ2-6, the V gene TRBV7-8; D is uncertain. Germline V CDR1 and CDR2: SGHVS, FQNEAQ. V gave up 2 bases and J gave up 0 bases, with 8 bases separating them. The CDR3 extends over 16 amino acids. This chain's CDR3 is CASSLHPSSGANVLTF. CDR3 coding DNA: TGTGCCAGCAGCTTACACCCGAGCTCTGGGGCCAACGTCCTGACTTTC.

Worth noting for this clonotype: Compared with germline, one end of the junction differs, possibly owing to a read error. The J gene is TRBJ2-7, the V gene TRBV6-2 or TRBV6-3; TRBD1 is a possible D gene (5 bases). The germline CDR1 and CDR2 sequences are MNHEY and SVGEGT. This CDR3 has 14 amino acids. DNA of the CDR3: TGTGCCTGCAGTTACTCAGGGTCCGGCTACGAGCAGTACTTC. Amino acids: CACSYSGSGYEQYF.

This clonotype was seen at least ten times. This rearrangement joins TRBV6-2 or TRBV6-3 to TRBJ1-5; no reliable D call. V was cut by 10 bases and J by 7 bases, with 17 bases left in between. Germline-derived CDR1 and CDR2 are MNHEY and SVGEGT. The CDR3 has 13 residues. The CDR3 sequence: CATWGAGNQPQHF. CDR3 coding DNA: TGTGCCACCTGGGGTGCCGGGAACCAGCCCCAGCATTTT.

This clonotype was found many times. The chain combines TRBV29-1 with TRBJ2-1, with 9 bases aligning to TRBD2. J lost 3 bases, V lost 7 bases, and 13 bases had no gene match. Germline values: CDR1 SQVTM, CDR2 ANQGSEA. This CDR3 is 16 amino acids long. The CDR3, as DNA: TGCAGCGCCCGGCCAGGGCCTAGCGGGGACTACAATGAGCAGTTCTTC. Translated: CSARPGPSGDYNEQFF.

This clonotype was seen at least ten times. The CDR3 coding sequence is TGTGCCAGCAGCCACCCAATGAACACTGAAGCTTTCTTT. Protein: CASSHPMNTEAFF. The J gene is TRBJ1-1, the V gene TRBV14; D gene uncertain. Trimming shortened V by 3 bases and J by 0 bases, and 5 bases separated the two germline ends. The CDR3 length is 13 residues. Germline V gene lookup returns CDR1 SGHDN and CDR2 FVKESK.

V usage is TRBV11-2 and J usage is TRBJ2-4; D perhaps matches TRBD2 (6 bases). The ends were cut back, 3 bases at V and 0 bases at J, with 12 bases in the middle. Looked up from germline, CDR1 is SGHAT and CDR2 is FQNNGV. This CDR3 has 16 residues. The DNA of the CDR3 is TGTGCCAGCAGCTTTCGTAGCGGAGTAGCCAAAAACATTCAGTACTTC. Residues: CASSFRSGVAKNIQYF.

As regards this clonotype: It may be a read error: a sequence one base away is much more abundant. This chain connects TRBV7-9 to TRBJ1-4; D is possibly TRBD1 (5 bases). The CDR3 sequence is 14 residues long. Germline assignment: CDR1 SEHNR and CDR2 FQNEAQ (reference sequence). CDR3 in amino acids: CASSPGLSGEELFF. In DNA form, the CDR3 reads TGTGCCAGCAGCCCAGGGCTTTCGGGTGAAGAACTGTTTTTT.

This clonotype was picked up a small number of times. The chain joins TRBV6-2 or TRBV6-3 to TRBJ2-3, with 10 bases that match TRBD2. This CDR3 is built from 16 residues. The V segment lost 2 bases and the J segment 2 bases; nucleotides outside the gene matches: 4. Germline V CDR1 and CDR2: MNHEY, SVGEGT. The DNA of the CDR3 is TGTGCCAGCAGTTACCCCCTAGCGGGGGCCACAGATACGCAGTATTTT. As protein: CASSYPLAGATDTQYF.

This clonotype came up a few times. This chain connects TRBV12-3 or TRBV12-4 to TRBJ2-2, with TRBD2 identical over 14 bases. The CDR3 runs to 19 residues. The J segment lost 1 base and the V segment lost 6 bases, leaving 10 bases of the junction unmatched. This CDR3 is CASSLDPGTSGRNTGELFF. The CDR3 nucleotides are TGTGCCAGCAGCCTAGACCCAGGGACTAGCGGGAGGAACACCGGGGAGCTGTTTTTT.

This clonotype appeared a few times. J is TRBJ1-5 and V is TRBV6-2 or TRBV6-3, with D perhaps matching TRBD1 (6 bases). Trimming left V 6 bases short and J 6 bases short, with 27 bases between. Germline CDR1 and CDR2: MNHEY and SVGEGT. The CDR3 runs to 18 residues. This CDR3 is CASSFPGGSIPRGQPQHF. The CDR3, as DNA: TGTGCCAGCAGCTTCCCTGGGGGCAGCATCCCACGGGGTCAGCCCCAGCATTTT.

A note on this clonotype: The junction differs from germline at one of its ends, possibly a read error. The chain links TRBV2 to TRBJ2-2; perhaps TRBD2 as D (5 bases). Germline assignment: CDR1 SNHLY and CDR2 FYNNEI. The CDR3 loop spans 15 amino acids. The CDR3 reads CASSPGDDYTGELCF. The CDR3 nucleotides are TGTGCCAGCAGTCCCGGAGACGATTACACCGGGGAGCTGTGTTTT.

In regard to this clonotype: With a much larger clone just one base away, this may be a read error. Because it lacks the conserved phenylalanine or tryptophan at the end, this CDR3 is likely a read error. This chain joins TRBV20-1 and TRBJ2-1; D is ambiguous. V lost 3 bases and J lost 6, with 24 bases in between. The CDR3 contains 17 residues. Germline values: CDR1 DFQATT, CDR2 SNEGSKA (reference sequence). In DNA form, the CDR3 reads TGCAGTGCTAGTCCTATTCCCCTTCAAGGGTTGGTCAATGAGCAGTTCCTC. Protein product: CSASPIPLQGLVNEQFL.